This T cell receptor (beta chain) was captured in a study of CD8+ T cells in alopecia areata. Study-wide background: A regimen of oral tofacitinib, 5 to 10 mg twice daily, was given to treated patients.

The CDR3 extends over 12 amino acids. V shed 4 bases and J shed 2 bases, with 6 bases lying between them. Germline V CDR1 and CDR2: SEHNR, FQNEAQ (reference sequence). Following extraction, RNA underwent reverse transcription to cDNA, which served as the sequencing template. Some clones are missing from TCRdb's copy, which holds only in-frame ones; the method was immunoSEQ multiplex PCR. Here the sample spans fewer than 200,000 clones, around 60% being singletons. V gene TRBV7-9 combines with J gene TRBJ2-7; D gene ambiguous. The sequencing used CD4+ T cells sorted from blood, collected at week 0. This clonotype originated in a human donor with alopecia areata. The CDR3, as DNA: TGTGCCAGCAGCTACGACGCCTACGAGCAGTACTTC. This sequence encodes CASSYDAYEQYF.